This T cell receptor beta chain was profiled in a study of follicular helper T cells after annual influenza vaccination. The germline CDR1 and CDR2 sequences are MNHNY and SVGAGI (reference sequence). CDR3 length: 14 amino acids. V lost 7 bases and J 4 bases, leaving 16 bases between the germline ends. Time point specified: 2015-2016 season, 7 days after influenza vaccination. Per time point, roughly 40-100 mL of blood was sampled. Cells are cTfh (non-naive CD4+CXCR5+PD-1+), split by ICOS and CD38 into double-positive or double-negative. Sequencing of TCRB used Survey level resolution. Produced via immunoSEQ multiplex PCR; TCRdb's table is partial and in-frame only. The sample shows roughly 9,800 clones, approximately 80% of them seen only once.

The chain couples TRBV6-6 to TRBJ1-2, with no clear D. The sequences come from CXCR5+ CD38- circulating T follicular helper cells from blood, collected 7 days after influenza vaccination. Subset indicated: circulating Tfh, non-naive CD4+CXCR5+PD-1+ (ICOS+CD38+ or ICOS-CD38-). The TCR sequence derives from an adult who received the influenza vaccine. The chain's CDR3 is CASKFSGKFYGYTF. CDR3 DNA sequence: TGTGCCAGCAAATTTTCGGGCAAATTCTATGGCTACACCTTC.